This T cell receptor (beta chain) was profiled in a study of blood T cell repertoires in COVID-19. Background on the study: Acute-phase and convalescent COVID-19 samples originated in the United States, Italy and Spain.

Per the original methods: The authors estimated nucleated cell counts from reference gene primer amplification. The assay was immunoSEQ multiplex PCR, and TCRdb's table has in-frame clones only and misses some. The V and J calls and clone size come from that table; D and trimming were worked out from the DNA. The sample contains some 160,000 clones, approximately 84% of which appear only once. CDR1 is KGHSH, CDR2 LQKENI, per germline. There are 14 residues in the CDR3. V dropped 2 bases and J dropped 6 bases, with 11 bases sitting between them. This chain connects TRBV18 to TRBJ2-1; D is undetermined. Sequenced input: peripheral blood. The clonotype comes from an elderly woman with acute or convalescent COVID-19. The CDR3 spells CASSPTGSPNEQFF. The DNA of the CDR3 is TGTGCCAGCTCACCAACCGGGTCTCCCAATGAGCAGTTCTTC.